A single count supports the clone carrying this TCR beta chain. The target antigen is unknown. The record originates from a study of identical twins. Study-level points and caveats: Part of the zero-insertion signal could reflect confounding by invariant MAIT and iNKT cells. Insertions were fewer in abundant cord blood beta clonotypes, whereas memory repertoires showed none of this pattern.

TCRdb independently ran MiXCR on the 5' RACE reads; one entry per CDR3 protein. Of nearly 200,000 distinct CDR3 sequences listed, less than 20% are singletons. CDR1 DFQATT and CDR2 SNEGSKA come from the germline V gene (reference sequence). CDR3 length: 13 amino acids. Between the trimmed V and J ends, which lost 3 bases and 5 bases, there was a span of 12 bases. The same data also went into a second study, on T cells expressing NK-cell markers. Per that paper: Dominant NKG2C+ clonotypes made up roughly 1.0-7.5% of CD8+ T cells in roughly 6 donors.

This clonotype was obtained from a woman between 18 and 29 years old in good health. The sequenced sample was CD8+ T cells sorted from blood. This chain links TRBV20-1 with TRBJ2-3; D is unresolved. The CDR3 region is CSASPPRKDTQYF. The CDR3 nucleotides read TGCAGTGCTAGTCCCCCCCGGAAAGATACGCAGTATTTT.